This T cell receptor (beta chain) was found in a study of blood T cells in healthy people across ages. Then a second PCR, running roughly 7 to 11 cycles, was carried out with a sample-barcoded 5' primer and a J-beta primer mix. Unique molecular identifiers of 12 random nucleotides labeled each cDNA. TCRdb analysed the 5' RACE reads with MiXCR anew, one entry per CDR3 protein. The table shows about 650,000 distinct CDR3 sequences, with 32% occurring only once. Trimming stripped 6 bases from V and 7 bases from J, with 21 bases between. The CDR3 extends over 15 amino acids. CDR1 and CDR2 from the germline V gene are MNHEY and SVGEGT. The study drew donors from healthy Caucasian individuals in Russia aged about 6 to 90. Every donor gave roughly 9.2 milliliters of peripheral blood.

This chain connects TRBV6-2 or TRBV6-3 to TRBJ1-2; TRBD1 is a possible D gene (5 bases). The sample was blood. This clonotype was sampled from a woman older than 75 in good health. CDR3 coding DNA: TGTGCCAGCAGGGACCCCGGCCAGGGATTGGGTGGCTACACCTTC. Protein product: CASRDPGQGLGGYTF.